Listed here are 25 T cell receptor beta chains from one sample, sequenced in a study of cytomegalovirus exposure and HLA in healthy donors. TCRdb's table, derived via immunoSEQ multiplex PCR, lists solely in-frame clones and lacks some. The data contain around 130,000 clones, 70% to 90% of them singletons. The sample was PBMCs. The receptors were gathered from a woman aged 25 to 39 in good health and CMV-seronegative.

This clone was seen many times. The chain has TRBV5-1 and TRBJ2-7; D perhaps matches TRBD1 (6 bases). The CDR3 totals 15 residues. The ends were cut back, 4 bases at V and 1 base at J, with 15 bases in the middle. Germline CDR1 is SGHRS and CDR2 is YFSETQ. CDR3 region: CASSPNWDKSYEQYF. The CDR3, as DNA: TGCGCCAGCAGCCCAAATTGGGACAAATCCTACGAGCAGTACTTC.

The chain joins TRBV5-1 to TRBJ2-7; 7 positions match TRBD1. J was trimmed by 6 bases and V by 0 bases; bases with no gene match: 6. Germline assignment: CDR1 SGHRS and CDR2 YFSETQ. This CDR3 contains 14 residues. The CDR3 sequence is CASSLGTGPLEQYF. The CDR3 DNA sequence: TGCGCCAGCAGCTTGGGGACAGGTCCTCTCGAGCAGTACTTC.

V usage is TRBV13 and J usage is TRBJ1-6; D remains ambiguous. Germline assignment: CDR1 PRHDT and CDR2 FYEKMQ (reference sequence). The CDR3 totals 20 residues. V lost 2 bases, J lost 0 bases, and 20 bases lay in between. CDR3 DNA: TGTGCCAGCAGCTTATATTACCGTCGGGAAGGTGGCTCCTATAATTCACCCCTCCACTTT. Translation gives CASSLYYRREGGSYNSPLHF. Looking up the rest from reference TRBV13 and TRBJ1-6 gives the full variable domain: AAGVIQSPRHLIKEKRETATLKCYPIPRHDTVYWYQQGPGQDPQFLISFYEKMQSDKGSIPDRFSAQQFSDYHSELNMSSLELGDSALYFCASSLYYRREGGSYNSPLHFGNGTRLTVT.

This rearrangement joins TRBV5-1 to TRBJ2-2; 7 bases are a match to TRBD1. The J segment lost 4 bases and the V segment lost 0 bases, leaving 3 bases of the junction unmatched. The germline gives CDR1 SGHRS, CDR2 YFSETQ. The CDR3 has 15 amino acids. The CDR3 bases are TGCGCCAGCAGCTTGGTTAGGGGGCCCACCGGGGAGCTGTTTTTT. This translates into CASSLVRGPTGELFF.

The chain recombines TRBV19 with TRBJ1-1; 9 bases fit TRBD1. Germline assignment: CDR1 LNHDA and CDR2 SQIVND (reference sequence). The V gene end was trimmed by 4 bases and the J gene end by 8 bases; junction bases not matched to a gene: 2. This CDR3 comprises 12 residues. CDR3 in DNA: TGTGCCAGTAGTACAGGACAGGGGGAAGCTTTCTTT. Translated: CASSTGQGEAFF.

The V gene is TRBV7-9, the J gene TRBJ1-6, with D perhaps TRBD1 (6 bases). The V end lost 3 bases, the J end lost 7 bases, and 13 bases lay between the germline ends. Germline CDR1 SEHNR, CDR2 FQNEAQ (reference sequence). This CDR3 has 15 residues. CDR3 protein: CASSFSVQGNSPLHF. The DNA of the CDR3 is TGTGCCAGCAGCTTTTCGGTACAGGGAAATTCACCCCTCCACTTT. The complete variable domain, with remaining parts taken from reference TRBV7-9 and TRBJ1-6, reads DTGVSQNPRHKITKRGQNVTFRCDPISEHNRLYWYRQTLGQGPEFLTYFQNEAQLEKSRLLSDRFSAERPKGSFSTLEIQRTEQGDSAMYLCASSFSVQGNSPLHFGNGTRLTVT.

The genes are TRBV5-6 and TRBJ2-3; TRBD2 matches at 8 bases. The V segment lost 0 bases and the J segment 6 bases; nucleotides outside the gene matches: 9. The germline CDR1 and CDR2 sequences are SGHDT and YYEEEE. The CDR3 extends over 16 amino acids. The CDR3 reads CASSLGTGGDLDTQYF. Written as DNA, the CDR3 is TGTGCCAGCAGCTTGGGGACCGGGGGGGACTTGGATACGCAGTATTTT.

V is TRBV7-6 and J is TRBJ2-5; 8 positions agree with TRBD1. The V and J ends lost 5 bases and 5 bases, in that order; junction bases with no gene match: 7. Germline-derived CDR1 and CDR2 are SGHVS and FNYEAQ. The CDR3 extends over 14 amino acids. CDR3 amino acids: CASSRTGGRETQYF. Written as DNA, the CDR3 is TGTGCCAGCAGCCGCACAGGGGGTAGGGAGACCCAGTACTTC.

This clone appeared a few times. The J gene is TRBJ2-7, the V gene TRBV7-8, with 7 bases fitting TRBD2. The germline V gene encodes CDR1 SGHVS and CDR2 FQNEAQ. The CDR3 runs to 16 residues. Unmatched junction bases numbered 13, after V lost 2 bases and J lost 6 bases. The CDR3 here is CASSLNMAYPGGEQYF. The CDR3 DNA is TGTGCCAGCAGCTTAAACATGGCCTACCCGGGGGGCGAGCAGTACTTC.

The V call is TRBV27, the J call TRBJ2-1; 9 bases match TRBD2. V lost 5 bases and J lost 4; bases outside the gene matches: 27. CDR3 length: 22 residues. The V gene's germline CDR1 is MNHEY and CDR2 SMNVEV (reference sequence). The CDR3 protein is CASSPLSFSRVAGGPVYNEQFF. The CDR3 DNA follows: TGTGCCAGCAGTCCGTTAAGCTTTAGTCGCGTGGCGGGGGGGCCGGTGTACAATGAGCAGTTCTTC.

The gene calls are TRBV5-6 and TRBJ2-3; 8 bases line up with TRBD1. CDR3 length equals 15 residues. V shed 1 base and J 6 bases; nucleotides not matched to a gene: 7. From germline, CDR1 is SGHDT and CDR2 YYEEEE. The CDR3 here is CASSLYGQGWDTQYF. CDR3 DNA: TGTGCCAGCAGCTTGTATGGACAGGGATGGGATACGCAGTATTTT.

This chain joins TRBV6-6 and TRBJ1-6; TRBD1 agrees at 10 bases. The CDR3 length is 15 residues. Germline lookup yields CDR1 MNHNY and CDR2 SVGAGI (reference sequence). V gave up 6 bases and J gave up 6 bases; unmatched junction bases: 5. In DNA form, the CDR3 reads TGTGCCAGCAGCTGGGGACAGGGGAGTAATTCACCCCTCCACTTT. Amino acids: CASSWGQGSNSPLHF.

The V and J genes are TRBV30 and TRBJ2-2; D may be TRBD2 (7 bases). The V end lost 3 bases, the J end lost 1 base, and 9 bases lay between the germline ends. This CDR3 has 14 amino acids. Germline-derived CDR1 and CDR2 are GTSNPN and SVGIG (reference sequence). The CDR3 DNA is TGTGCCTGGAGCGGGGGGCTGAACACCGGGGAGCTGTTTTTT. It translates to CAWSGGLNTGELFF.

The chain couples TRBV30 to TRBJ2-6, with D tentatively TRBD2 (5 bases). The CDR3 runs to 16 residues. Trimming took 4 bases from V and 0 from J, leaving 13 bases between them. In germline, CDR1 is GTSNPN, CDR2 SVGIG (reference sequence). The chain's CDR3 is CAWIRSLVSGANVLTF. The CDR3 DNA sequence: TGTGCCTGGATCCGATCACTAGTCTCTGGGGCCAACGTCCTGACTTTC.

CDR3 DNA sequence: TGTGCCTGGACAGTAGGAGCACTTTATGGCTACACCTTC. Translating gives CAWTVGALYGYTF. The chain employs TRBV30 and TRBJ1-2; D uncertain. CDR1 and CDR2 (germline): GTSNPN, SVGIG (reference sequence). The CDR3 extends over 13 amino acids. The V and J ends lost 4 bases and 5 bases respectively, with 14 bases between them.

The gene calls are TRBV4-3 and TRBJ1-4, with D uncertain. The CDR3 totals 15 residues. Per germline, CDR1 LGHNA and CDR2 YSLEER. V was clipped by 5 bases and J by 3 bases, with 13 bases between them. The chain's CDR3 is CASSDSGGANEKLFF. In DNA form, the CDR3 reads TGCGCCAGCAGCGACTCAGGAGGAGCTAATGAAAAACTGTTTTTT.

The V call is TRBV7-9, the J call TRBJ2-1; 11 nucleotides match TRBD1. This CDR3 spans 15 amino acids. Unmatched junction bases numbered 3, after V lost 4 bases and J lost 4 bases. Germline loops: CDR1 SEHNR, CDR2 FQNEAQ (reference sequence). CDR3 nucleotide sequence: TGTGCCAGCAGCTCTGGACAGGGGGCATACAATGAGCAGTTCTTC. It translates to CASSSGQGAYNEQFF.

The rearrangement links TRBV5-5 to TRBJ2-7; 9 bases map to TRBD1. The CDR3 extends over 16 amino acids. V lost 5 bases, J lost 0 bases, and 9 bases stayed unmatched. In germline, CDR1 is SGHKS, CDR2 YYEKEE (reference sequence). In nucleotides, the CDR3 is TGTGCCAGCAGGGCCGGGACAGGGACGGGCTCCTACGAGCAGTACTTC. Protein sequence: CASRAGTGTGSYEQYF.

The rearrangement joins TRBV30 to TRBJ2-3, with 9 nucleotides matching TRBD2. V dropped 0 bases and J dropped 5; count of bases not matched to a gene: 9. Germline-derived CDR1 and CDR2 are GTSNPN and SVGIG (reference sequence). The CDR3 extends over 16 amino acids. DNA of the CDR3: TGTGCCTGGAGTGTACAGGTTAGCGGGGGTCGAGATACGCAGTATTTT. Its protein is CAWSVQVSGGRDTQYF.

The chain joins TRBV5-1 to TRBJ1-2; TRBD1 might be the D (5 bases). CDR1 is SGHRS, CDR2 YFSETQ, per germline. The CDR3 has 14 residues. Between the trimmed V and J ends, which lost 0 bases and 6 bases, there was a span of 12 bases. The CDR3 reads CASSLGWGVDGYTF. In nucleotides, the CDR3 is TGCGCCAGCAGCTTGGGCTGGGGGGTCGATGGCTACACCTTC. The full variable domain, with the rest looked up from reference TRBV5-1 and TRBJ1-2, is KAGVTQTPRYLIKTRGQQVTLSCSPISGHRSVSWYQQTPGQGLQFLFEYFSETQRNKGNFPGRFSGRQFSNSRSEMNVSTLELGDSALYLCASSLGWGVDGYTFGSGTRLTVV.

The J gene is TRBJ1-3, the V gene TRBV7-6; maybe TRBD1 (5 bases). Germline lookup yields CDR1 SGHVS and CDR2 FNYEAQ. The CDR3 has 16 residues. Trimming cost V 5 bases and J 0 bases, with 14 bases left between them. Written as DNA, the CDR3 is TGTGCCAGCAGCGCCACAGGTCCCTACTCTGGAAACACCATATATTTT. The encoded protein is CASSATGPYSGNTIYF.

This rearrangement joins TRBV10-3 to TRBJ2-1, with 7 bases matching TRBD1. Trimming at V came to 6 bases and at J to 5 bases, leaving 4 bases not matched to a gene. CDR3 length equals 13 residues. CDR1 is ENHRY and CDR2 is SYGVKD in the germline V gene. The CDR3 is CAIRPGQHNEQFF. The CDR3 region has the DNA TGTGCCATCAGGCCGGGACAGCACAATGAGCAGTTCTTC.

The J gene is TRBJ1-3, the V gene TRBV6-5; D remains ambiguous. The CDR3 totals 13 residues. V lost 0 bases to trimming and J lost 8 bases, with 8 bases between them. CDR1 is MNHEY, CDR2 SVGAGI, per germline. The CDR3 reads CASSYSGRDTIYF. For the CDR3, the DNA is TGTGCCAGCAGTTACTCGGGCAGAGACACCATATATTTT.

The rearrangement joins TRBV7-3 to TRBJ2-3, with TRBD2 matching 7 bases. V trimming: 5 bases; J trimming: 0 bases; junction bases outside the gene matches: 2. The CDR3 runs to 14 residues. CDR1 and CDR2 (germline): SGHTA, FQGTGA. The DNA for the CDR3 is TGTGCCAGCAGCGCGGGGGTTAGCACAGATACGCAGTATTTT. Amino acid sequence: CASSAGVSTDTQYF.

This clone is a singleton in its sample. J is TRBJ2-1 and V is TRBV18; 10 bases are a match to TRBD2. The germline V gene encodes CDR1 KGHSH and CDR2 LQKENI. V lost 2 bases, J lost 9 bases, and 4 bases stayed unmatched. This CDR3 region has 14 residues. The CDR3 DNA reads as TGTGCCAGCTCACCAAGCGGGGGGGCTCTTGAGCAGTTCTTC. Protein product: CASSPSGGALEQFF.